This TCR beta chain came from a study of blood T cell repertoires in COVID-19. Study details: From the United States, Italy and Spain came samples of acute and convalescent COVID-19. PBMCs, B-cell-depleted T cells, or T cells were the source of the cDNA or gDNA that made up the material.

Original processing methods: Estimates of nucleated cell counts were drawn from the amplification of reference gene primers. Assay used: immunoSEQ multiplex PCR; TCRdb lists only in-frame clones, some missing. From that table come the V and J calls and clone size; the DNA was used to work out D and trimming. The data show about 330,000 clones, roughly 90% seen once. Germline CDR1 reads MNHEY; CDR2 reads SVGAGI. The CDR3 runs to 15 residues. Deletions cut 6 bases from V and 2 bases from J, with 14 bases between. The chain is built from TRBV6-5 and TRBJ1-3, with unresolved D. The sequenced sample was peripheral blood. The clonotype originates from a woman between 45 and 60 years old with active or convalescent COVID-19. This CDR3 is CASSPPQTTGNTIYF. CDR3 DNA: TGTGCCAGCAGCCCCCCCCAAACTACTGGAAACACCATATATTTT.